The clone carrying this T cell receptor (beta chain) was detected a few times. Its specificity is not known. TCRdb called the 5' RACE reads again in MiXCR, with one record for every CDR3 protein. The sample shows 150,000 to 200,000 distinct CDR3 sequences, about 17% of them seen only once. The source of the sample is a study of CD8 T cells in ankylosing spondylitis. Study-wide findings and caveats: Disease-linked clones reportedly showed significant enrichment in matched ankylosing spondylitis synovial fluid.

The origin of this receptor is a male donor with ankylosing spondylitis or in good health (not recorded which). The sequenced material came from blood, either unsorted or a sorted T cell fraction (not recorded which).

In nucleotides, the CDR3 is TGTGCCAGTGGGACTAGCGGGACGAGCTCCTACAATGAGCAGTTCTTC. It encodes CASGTSGTSSYNEQFF. The chain joins TRBV28 to TRBJ2-1; TRBD2 agrees at 13 bases. Trimming cost V 9 bases and J 0 bases; bases outside gene matches: 5. The CDR3 consists of 16 residues. Germline CDR1 MDHEN, CDR2 SYDVKM.